This T cell receptor beta chain was recorded in a study of a mutant IDH1 vaccine in newly diagnosed glioma. This clone was found a few times. Antigen specificity is unknown. Noted time point: week 23, last vaccination. Each dose of the vaccine consisted of 300 ug of mutant IDH1 20-mer peptide, with topical imiquimod. The protocol was immunoSEQ multiplex PCR, while the TCRdb copy is restricted to in-frame clones and leaves out a portion. The sample carries approximately 57,000 clones, 80% to 90% recorded once. The clonotype originates from a woman in her thirties or forties with glioma. Some clones in this sample may be carry-over from other donors' samples. The starting material was PBMCs, obtained from a glioma patient whose treatment included an IDH1 peptide vaccine.

The CDR3 coding sequence is TGCAGTGCCCGGACTTATGGCTACACCTTC. It translates to CSARTYGYTF. This sequence joins TRBV20-1 and TRBJ1-2; D is undetermined. The CDR3 spans 10 residues. CDR1 and CDR2 (germline): DFQATT, SNEGSKA (reference sequence). V lost 6 bases and J lost 5, with 7 bases in between.